Listed here are 27 T cell receptor beta chains from one sample, sequenced in a study of shared clonotypes between healthy human individuals. Measured with immunoSEQ multiplex PCR; TCRdb has only the in-frame clones, and not every one. The data contain some 2,000,000 clones, about 95% of them singletons. Sequencing was performed on naive CD4+ T cells sorted from blood. As for subset: CD45RA+ positively selected. These TCRs come from a man between 18 and 29 years old in good health.

Only one count was recorded for this clone. The chain employs TRBV6-5 and TRBJ2-7; TRBD1 agrees at 8 bases. J was trimmed by 12 bases and V by 3 bases; bases with no gene match: 19. The germline gives CDR1 MNHEY, CDR2 SVGAGI. The CDR3 spans 16 residues. The CDR3 region has the DNA TGTGCCAGCAGTTATGTCCGGGACAGGTACCCGGCACTCGTGTACTTC. Residues: CASSYVRDRYPALVYF.

This clone was counted a few times. This chain links TRBV2 with TRBJ1-5, with no clear D. Trimming left V 0 bases short and J 6 bases short, with 3 bases between. The germline gives CDR1 SNHLY, CDR2 FYNNEI. The CDR3 has 12 residues. CDR3 DNA: TGTGCCAGCAGTGAAGCTGTTCAGCCCCAGCATTTT. Residues: CASSEAVQPQHF.

The chain employs TRBV19 and TRBJ2-1; D may be TRBD2 (6 bases). V lost 5 bases to trimming and J lost 3 bases, with 20 bases between them. Germline-derived CDR1 and CDR2 are LNHDA and SQIVND (reference sequence). The CDR3 covers 17 residues. For the CDR3, the DNA is TGTGCCAGTAGTCCCGTAAGGGCGGGGTCTTTCTACAATGAGCAGTTCTTC. This translates into CASSPVRAGSFYNEQFF.

This clone appeared a single time. This sequence joins TRBV7-9 and TRBJ2-5, with TRBD2 as a possible D gene (5 bases). V shed 5 bases and J shed 4 bases, with 14 bases lying between them. Germline CDR1 SEHNR, CDR2 FQNEAQ (reference sequence). The CDR3 loop spans 14 amino acids. CDR3 sequence: CASSPVVARETQYF. CDR3 bases: TGTGCCAGCAGCCCAGTGGTAGCGAGAGAGACCCAGTACTTC.

About this clone itself: Other nucleotide sequences in the sample specify the same CDR3. The chain recombines TRBV6-5 with TRBJ2-3, with no clear D. The CDR3 is 14 amino acids. CDR1 and CDR2 from the germline V gene are MNHEY and SVGAGI. The V end lost 0 bases, the J end lost 2 bases, and 6 bases lay between the germline ends. CDR3 sequence: CASSYSVSTDTQYF. CDR3 nucleotide sequence: TGTGCCAGCAGTTACTCGGTGTCCACAGATACGCAGTATTTT.

The chain links TRBV6-5 to TRBJ1-2, with TRBD1 matching over 12 bases. The CDR3 length is 15 residues. CDR1 is MNHEY, CDR2 SVGAGI, per germline. V dropped 6 bases and J dropped 8; count of bases not matched to a gene: 10. CDR3 protein: CASSPGQGAHQGYTF. In nucleotides, the CDR3 is TGTGCCAGCAGCCCGGGACAGGGGGCGCATCAAGGCTACACCTTC.

Note on this clone: The junction shows a germline mismatch at one end, possibly a read error. The chain is built from TRBV19 and TRBJ2-7, with a weak D call TRBD1 (5 bases). The CDR3 totals 13 residues. Germline CDR1 and CDR2: LNHDA and SQIVND (reference sequence). DNA for the CDR3: TGTGCCAGTCGACATAATCAGGGCTACGGGCAGTACTTC. It yields the protein CASRHNQGYGQYF.

The chain combines TRBV6-5 with TRBJ2-2; TRBD1 might be the D (5 bases). There are 14 residues in the CDR3. Between the trimmed V and J ends, which lost 7 bases and 1 base, there was a span of 10 bases. Germline lookup yields CDR1 MNHEY and CDR2 SVGAGI. Here the CDR3 DNA reads TGTGCCAGCAAGGGGTCCGGGAACACCGGGGAGCTGTTTTTT. Amino acid sequence: CASKGSGNTGELFF.

The gene calls are TRBV5-4 and TRBJ2-7, with 13 bases that match TRBD2. The CDR3 has 16 amino acids. Germline V lookup: CDR1 SGHNT, CDR2 YYREEE (reference sequence). Trimming at V came to 4 bases and at J to 4 bases, leaving 8 bases not matched to a gene. In DNA, the CDR3 is TGTGCCAGCAGCACTCGGACTAGCGGGAGTATTTACGAGCAGTACTTC. Amino acid sequence: CASSTRTSGSIYEQYF.

The chain employs TRBV4-1 and TRBJ2-3, with 7 bases that match TRBD1. V was pared by 2 bases and J by 0 bases, with 5 bases of the junction left unmatched. This CDR3 is 16 amino acids long. Germline V gene lookup returns CDR1 MGHRA and CDR2 YSYEKL. CDR3: CASSQTGTVSTDTQYF. CDR3 bases: TGCGCCAGCAGCCAAACCGGGACAGTGAGCACAGATACGCAGTATTTT.

V is TRBV4-1 and J is TRBJ2-6; D is possibly TRBD1 or TRBD2 (5 bases each). This CDR3 spans 16 amino acids. Per germline, CDR1 MGHRA and CDR2 YSYEKL. Between the trimmed V and J ends, which lost 4 bases and 3 bases, there was a span of 13 bases. This CDR3 reads CASSLRWGNGANVLTF. The CDR3 DNA reads TGCGCCAGCAGCCTTAGGTGGGGGAATGGGGCCAACGTCCTGACTTTC.

This clone appeared once. The gene calls are TRBV7-2 and TRBJ1-2; TRBD1 is a possible D gene (5 bases). The CDR3 is 14 residues long. Trimming removed 1 base at V and 5 bases at J, with 11 bases between. Looked up from germline, CDR1 is SGHTA and CDR2 is FQGNSA. The CDR3 sequence: CASSLDGGSYGYTF. The CDR3 DNA follows: TGTGCCAGCAGCTTAGACGGGGGGAGTTATGGCTACACCTTC.

The chain joins TRBV10-3 to TRBJ2-7; maybe TRBD1 (6 bases). The V end was cut by 6 bases, the J end by 4 bases, with 10 bases between. This CDR3 has 12 residues. Germline values: CDR1 ENHRY, CDR2 SYGVKD. In DNA, the CDR3 is TGTGCCATCAGCGGACAGCCATACGAGCAGTACTTC. Protein product: CAISGQPYEQYF.

The J gene is TRBJ1-1, the V gene TRBV9; D may be TRBD1 (5 bases). The germline V gene encodes CDR1 SGDLS and CDR2 YYNGEE. The germline V and J ends were trimmed by 3 bases and 0 bases, with 9 bases remaining between them. CDR3 length equals 14 residues. The CDR3 reads CASSAGRMNTEAFF. In DNA, the CDR3 is TGTGCCAGCAGCGCGGGACGGATGAACACTGAAGCTTTCTTT.

The rearrangement links TRBV6-1 to TRBJ1-2; 8 bases align to TRBD1. The germline CDR1 and CDR2 sequences are MNHNS and SASEGT. Trimming cost V 10 bases and J 6 bases; bases outside gene matches: 4. This CDR3 has 11 amino acids. CDR3 loop: CATRTGHGYTF. The CDR3 coding sequence is TGTGCCACCCGGACAGGGCATGGCTACACCTTC.

Details on this clone: The sample carries other DNA sequences with the same CDR3. CDR3 DNA: TGTGCCAGCAGTTTGGATCGGGAGACCCAGTACTTC. It translates to CASSLDRETQYF. This chain uses TRBV6-5 with TRBJ2-5; D remains unclear. V lost 4 bases to trimming and J lost 5 bases, with 8 bases between them. The CDR3 totals 12 residues. Germline-derived CDR1 and CDR2 are MNHEY and SVGAGI.

The J gene is TRBJ1-2, the V gene TRBV30; D is ambiguous. CDR1 is GTSNPN and CDR2 is SVGIG in the germline V gene (reference sequence). V was trimmed by 2 bases and J by 7 bases, leaving 14 bases between them. The length of the CDR3 is 13 residues. The CDR3 region is CAWSKGPQSGYTF. CDR3 sequence (DNA): TGTGCCTGGAGTAAGGGTCCTCAGAGTGGCTACACCTTC. The full variable domain, completed using reference TRBV30 and TRBJ1-2, is SQTIHQWPATLVQPVGSPLSLECTVEGTSNPNLYWYRQAAGRGLQLLFYSVGIGQISSEVPQNLSASRPQDRQFILSSKKLLLSDSGFYLCAWSKGPQSGYTFGSGTRLTVV.

The chain couples TRBV10-3 to TRBJ2-1; D may be TRBD2 (5 bases). This CDR3 has 13 amino acids. Germline V lookup: CDR1 ENHRY, CDR2 SYGVKD. Trimming pared 6 bases from V and 10 bases from J, leaving 16 bases between. CDR3 bases: TGTGCCATCAGCAACGGGAAGGGAGAGGAGCAGTTCTTC. As protein: CAISNGKGEEQFF.

The genes are TRBV19 and TRBJ2-3, with D possibly TRBD1 on 5 matching bases. Germline values: CDR1 LNHDA, CDR2 SQIVND (reference sequence). The CDR3 is 13 amino acids. V was pared by 2 bases and J by 5 bases, with 8 bases between. The CDR3 loop reads CASSIQGEDTQYF. The CDR3 region has the DNA TGTGCCAGTAGTATACAAGGGGAAGATACGCAGTATTTT.

The chain has TRBV19 and TRBJ1-4, with D possibly being TRBD1 (5 bases). The CDR3 runs 14 residues. The V gene lost 5 bases and the J gene lost 5 bases, with 12 bases spanning the gap. Germline-derived CDR1 and CDR2 are LNHDA and SQIVND (reference sequence). The CDR3 is CASSRAGLNEKLFF. Here the CDR3 DNA reads TGTGCCAGTAGTCGGGCAGGGCTAAATGAAAAACTGTTTTTT.

The chain links TRBV27 to TRBJ1-1; TRBD1 is a possible D gene (6 bases). CDR1 is MNHEY and CDR2 is SMNVEV in the germline V gene (reference sequence). This CDR3 spans 15 amino acids. V gave up 3 bases and J gave up 1 base, with 12 bases separating them. The CDR3 spells CASSLAGAKNTEAFF. The CDR3 DNA is TGTGCCAGCAGTTTGGCAGGGGCTAAGAACACTGAAGCTTTCTTT.

To note about this clone: Other nucleotide sequences in the sample specify the same CDR3. This chain joins TRBV29-1 and TRBJ2-2, with D perhaps TRBD2 (5 bases). V lost 4 bases and J 1 base, leaving 7 bases between the germline ends. Germline lookup yields CDR1 SQVTM and CDR2 ANQGSEA. This CDR3 is built from 13 residues. The CDR3 region is CSVAGGNTGELFF. CDR3 DNA sequence: TGCAGCGTTGCTGGAGGGAACACCGGGGAGCTGTTTTTT.

The gene calls are TRBV5-4 and TRBJ2-5, with a possible D match to TRBD2 (6 bases). Germline V CDR1 and CDR2: SGHNT, YYREEE (reference sequence). V was pared by 4 bases and J by 8 bases, with 21 bases between. The CDR3 is 15 residues long. The CDR3 protein is CASSTPSAGPLTQYF. In DNA, the CDR3 is TGTGCCAGCAGCACTCCCTCAGCGGGCCCCCTTACCCAGTACTTC.

The CDR3 loop reads CASIPGNENIQYF. For the CDR3, the DNA is TGTGCCAGCATCCCCGGGAACGAAAACATTCAGTACTTC. The J gene is TRBJ2-4, the V gene TRBV2; TRBD2 is a possible D gene (5 bases). The length of the CDR3 is 13 residues. Germline assignment: CDR1 SNHLY and CDR2 FYNNEI. V was trimmed by 7 bases and J by 5 bases, leaving 12 bases between them.

V and J are TRBV6-6 and TRBJ2-5; the match to TRBD1 covers 8 bases. The CDR3 has 16 residues. With V trimmed by 3 bases and J by 5 bases, 11 bases remained unmatched. Germline V lookup: CDR1 MNHNY, CDR2 SVGAGI (reference sequence). The CDR3 protein is CASSYPRGHPGETQYF. CDR3 bases: TGTGCCAGCAGTTATCCCAGGGGGCACCCGGGGGAGACCCAGTACTTC.

The chain recombines TRBV30 with TRBJ1-4; D not certain. The CDR3 has 17 residues. V lost 0 bases and J lost 6, with 20 bases in between. CDR1 and CDR2 from the germline V gene are GTSNPN and SVGIG (reference sequence). As DNA, the CDR3 is TGTGCCTGGAGTGTACCTGACAAACCTAGTATCTATGAAAAACTGTTTTTT. Translation: CAWSVPDKPSIYEKLFF.

The chain has TRBV9 and TRBJ2-6; a possible D gene is TRBD1 (5 bases). The length of the CDR3 is 15 residues. V lost 0 bases to trimming and J lost 3 bases, with 7 bases between them. Germline loops: CDR1 SGDLS, CDR2 YYNGEE. For the CDR3, the DNA is TGTGCCAGCAGCGTAGAGGGGAATGGGGCCAACGTCCTGACTTTC. Encoded protein: CASSVEGNGANVLTF.